This TCR beta chain was documented in a study of blood T cell repertoires in COVID-19. For the study at large: COVID-19 samples collected from the United States, Italy and Spain covered acute and convalescent phases. Sources were T cells, B-cell-depleted T cells, or PBMCs; the material itself was cDNA or gDNA.

After removal of 5 bases from V and 2 bases from J, the junction contained 4 bases not matched to a gene. The CDR3 spans 14 residues. Germline CDR1 and CDR2: SGHTA and FQGNSA. Authors' data handling: Counts of nucleated cells, estimated from reference gene primer amplification, were obtained. Generated by immunoSEQ multiplex PCR, the TCRdb table keeps only in-frame clones and is missing some. The DNA was the basis for D and trimming; V, J and clone size are from that table. The table shows approximately 250,000 clones, with roughly 84% occurring only once. The chain is built from TRBV7-2 and TRBJ2-7; 9 positions agree with TRBD1. This clonotype was sampled from a woman aged 45-65 years with acute or convalescent COVID-19. Source material: peripheral blood. In DNA form, the CDR3 reads TGTGCCAGCAGCCCCGACAGGGGGACCTACGAGCAGTACTTC. Residues: CASSPDRGTYEQYF.